The rows below give T cell receptor beta chains drawn from one sample of a study of blood T cells in healthy people across ages. TCRdb processed the 5' RACE reads anew with MiXCR; each CDR3 protein has one entry. The table lists 1.5 million to 2 million distinct CDR3 sequences, 28% of them singletons. Sequences were obtained from blood. The source is a young woman in good health. The CDR3 runs from the conserved cysteine through the conserved F or W. D genes are given only for firm matches. Only part of the rows carry a size: once, few, many, or a class if the clone is expanded.

v_call	d_call	j_call	clone_size	cdr3_nt	cdr3_aa
TRBV20-1	TRBD2	TRBJ2-1	many	TGCAGTGCTACACACGGGGGGTTAGACTACAATGAGCAGTTCTTC	CSATHGGLDYNEQFF
TRBV20-1	TRBD1	TRBJ2-1	-	TGCAGTGCTAGAGATCTTGGACAGGGCGCCAATGAGCAGTTCTTC	CSARDLGQGANEQFF
TRBV9	TRBD2	TRBJ2-2	-	TGTGCCAGCGTCGCGGGAGGGGGTACCGGGGAGCTGTTTTTT	CASVAGGGTGELFF
TRBV28	-	TRBJ2-7	many	TGTGCCAGCAGTGTGGACGTTCGACCGTACTTC	CASSVDVRPYF
TRBV2	-	TRBJ1-2	many	TGTGCCAGCACCCTCAGTTCACTCTATGGCTACACCTTC	CASTLSSLYGYTF
TRBV27	-	TRBJ2-3	few	TGTGCCAGCGGGTACCCCAGCATCGATACGCAGTATTTT	CASGYPSIDTQYF
TRBV20-1	TRBD2	TRBJ2-4	many	TGCAGTGCTTTTGGCGGGAGAGCCAAAAACATTCAGTACTTC	CSAFGGRAKNIQYF
TRBV4-2	-	TRBJ1-2	many	TGTGCCAGCAGCCAGAGATACAGGGAGGATGGCTACACCTTC	CASSQRYREDGYTF
TRBV4-3	-	TRBJ1-6	few	TGCGCCAGCAGCCAAGAAAGGGGTGGTTCACCCCTCCACTTT	CASSQERGGSPLHF
TRBV3-1	-	TRBJ1-2	few	TGTGCCAGCAGCCAAGCGCAGAAGTATGGCTACACCTTC	CASSQAQKYGYTF
TRBV12-3/TRBV12-4	-	TRBJ1-1	-	TGTGCCAGCAGTCGGTTTCGGGTTGAAGCTTTCTTT	CASSRFRVEAFF
TRBV6-2/TRBV6-3	-	TRBJ2-7	once	TGTGCCAGCAGTTACTCCCTTCCCACTGGAGACGAGCAGTACTTC	CASSYSLPTGDEQYF
TRBV29-1	TRBD1	TRBJ2-1	many	TGCAGCGCTTTCGACAGGGACCAGTTCTTC	CSAFDRDQFF
TRBV9	-	TRBJ2-6	-	TGTGCCAGCAGCCCTGAGACCGATAAGGACGTCCTGACTTTC	CASSPETDKDVLTF
TRBV6-2/TRBV6-3	-	TRBJ2-7	-	TGTGCCAGCAGTATCAGAAGGGGGATTTACGAGCAGTACTTC	CASSIRRGIYEQYF
TRBV12-3/TRBV12-4	-	TRBJ1-2	-	TGTGCCAGCAGTTTTCAAGGCCAAATGAACTATGGCTACACCTTC	CASSFQGQMNYGYTF
TRBV7-3	TRBD2	TRBJ2-1	-	TGTGCCAGCCAGGGGGGAGCGGGGGGGCCTAATGAGCAGTTCTTC	CASQGGAGGPNEQFF